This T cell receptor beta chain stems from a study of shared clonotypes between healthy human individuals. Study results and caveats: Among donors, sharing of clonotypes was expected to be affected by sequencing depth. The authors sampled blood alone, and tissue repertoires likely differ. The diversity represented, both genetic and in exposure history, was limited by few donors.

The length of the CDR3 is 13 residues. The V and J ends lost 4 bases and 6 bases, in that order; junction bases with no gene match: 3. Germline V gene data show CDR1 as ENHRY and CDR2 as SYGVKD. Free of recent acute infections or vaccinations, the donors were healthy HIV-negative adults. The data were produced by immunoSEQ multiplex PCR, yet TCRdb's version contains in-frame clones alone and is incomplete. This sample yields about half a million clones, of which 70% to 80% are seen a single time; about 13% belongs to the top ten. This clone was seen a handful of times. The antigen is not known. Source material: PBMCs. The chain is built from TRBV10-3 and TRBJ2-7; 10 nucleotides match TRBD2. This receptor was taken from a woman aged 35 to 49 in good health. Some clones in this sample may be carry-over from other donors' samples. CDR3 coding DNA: TGTGCCATCAGTGGGACTAGCGGTCCCGAGCAGTACTTC. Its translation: CAISGTSGPEQYF.